This T cell receptor (beta chain) was captured by sequencing in a study of shared clonotypes between healthy human individuals. Worth noting for this clone: This same CDR3 is encoded by further DNA sequences in the sample.

Sequencing was performed with immunoSEQ multiplex PCR; in TCRdb, only in-frame clones are kept and a portion is missing. Of about 490,000 clones in the sample, approximately 80% are singletons; the top ten hold more than 10%. The CDR3 contains 12 residues. Germline V gene sequence: CDR1 SGHRS, CDR2 YFSETQ. The V end was cut by 2 bases, the J end by 3 bases, with 6 bases between. The TCR was taken from a woman in her forties in good health. Some clones in this sample may be carry-over from other donors' samples. The chain couples TRBV5-1 to TRBJ2-7; D unresolved. Material: PBMCs. The CDR3 region is CASSFDLYEQYF. CDR3 nucleotides: TGCGCCAGCAGCTTTGATCTCTACGAGCAGTACTTC.